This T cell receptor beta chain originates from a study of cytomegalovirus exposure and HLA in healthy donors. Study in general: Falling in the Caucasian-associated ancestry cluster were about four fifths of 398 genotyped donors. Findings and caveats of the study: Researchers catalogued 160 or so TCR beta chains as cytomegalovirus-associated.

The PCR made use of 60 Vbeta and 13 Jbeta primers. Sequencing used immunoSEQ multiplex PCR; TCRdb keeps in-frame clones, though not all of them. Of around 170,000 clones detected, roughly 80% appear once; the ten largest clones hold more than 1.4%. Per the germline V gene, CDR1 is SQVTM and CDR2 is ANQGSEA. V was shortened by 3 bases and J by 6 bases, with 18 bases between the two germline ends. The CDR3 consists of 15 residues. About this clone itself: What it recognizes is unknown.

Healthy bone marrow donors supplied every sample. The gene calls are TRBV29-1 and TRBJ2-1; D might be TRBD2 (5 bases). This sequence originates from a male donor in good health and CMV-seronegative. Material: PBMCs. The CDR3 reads CSVDKGGGSFNEQFF. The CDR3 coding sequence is TGCAGCGTTGATAAAGGAGGAGGCTCTTTCAATGAGCAGTTCTTC.